These 3 T cell receptor beta chains share one sample of origin, sequenced in a study of T cell responses to AZD1222 COVID-19 vaccine listed by TCRdb under 2021. This specimen's time point label, interpreted: about 28 days (+/-7) after the second vaccine dose. Libraries were built with the immunoSEQ multiplex PCR assay. Entries here come from immuneACCESS through TCRdb and include only in-frame sequences with V and J called. Some clones fail to appear in such tables; in the studies checked, an unresolved V gene covers under half of the shortfall, and the cause of the remainder is unknown. The sample includes nearly 90,000 clones, with 70% to 90% observed a single time. The ten largest clones represent about 5.5% of the sample. The sample consisted of peripheral blood, taken 28 days after the second AZD1222 dose. All receptors derive from an adult who received the AZD1222 COVID-19 vaccine.

The CDR3 is CAVKGGPRGEAFF. DNA for the CDR3: TGTGCCGTAAAAGGGGGGCCCCGGGGTGAAGCTTTCTTT. The rearrangement links TRBV6-5 to TRBJ1-1; D possibly corresponds to TRBD1 (6 bases). The V gene lost 11 bases and the J gene lost 7 bases, with 20 bases spanning the gap. This CDR3 spans 13 amino acids. CDR1 is MNHEY, CDR2 SVGAGI, per germline.

The V gene is TRBV19, the J gene TRBJ1-2, with a possible D match to TRBD1 (6 bases). Germline V gives CDR1 LNHDA, CDR2 SQIVND (reference sequence). CDR3 length equals 12 residues. Between the trimmed V and J ends, which lost 8 bases and 4 bases, there was a span of 11 bases. CDR3 DNA: TGTGCCAGTTGGGGACAACTCTATGGCTACACCTTC. Translation: CASWGQLYGYTF.

The J gene is TRBJ2-7, the V gene TRBV27; D not resolved. The length of the CDR3 is 14 residues. The V gene's germline CDR1 is MNHEY and CDR2 SMNVEV (reference sequence). The V and J ends lost 4 bases and 3 bases respectively, with 13 bases between them. The CDR3 is CASSSLGKDYEQYF. The DNA of the CDR3 is TGTGCCAGCAGTTCACTTGGAAAGGACTACGAGCAGTACTTC.